This T cell receptor (beta chain) stems from a study of shared clonotypes between healthy human individuals. Terminally differentiated effector memory CD45RA+ cells were excluded by CCR7 positive selection of CD45RO-negative cells. Trimming cost V 3 bases and J 3 bases; bases outside gene matches: 10. The CDR3 is made up of 17 amino acids. Germline CDR1 and CDR2: SGDLS and YYNGEE. Sequenced by immunoSEQ multiplex PCR; TCRdb stores in-frame clones only, minus some. The table includes millions of clones, approximately 94% detected once. This sequence originates from a man aged 18 to 29 in good health. The rearrangement links TRBV9 to TRBJ2-2; 8 bases map to TRBD2. The sample comprised naive CD8+ T cells sorted from blood. CDR3 nucleotide sequence: TGTGCCAGCAGCGCAACGGCGGCGGGGGGACACACCGGGGAGCTGTTTTTT. It codes for CASSATAAGGHTGELFF.